Each of the 28 T cell receptor beta chains below was sequenced from the same sample in a study of early stage breast cancer tumors. TCRdb's table, derived via immunoSEQ multiplex PCR, lists solely in-frame clones and lacks some. The data show approximately 39,000 clones, with less than 80% seen just once and roughly 7% held by the top ten. The sample comprised blood. The source is a person aged 60 to 70 with breast cancer.

This sequence joins TRBV10-3 and TRBJ1-5, with TRBD1 identical over 7 bases. This CDR3 contains 12 residues. V lost 10 bases and J lost 6; bases outside the gene matches: 6. CDR1 is ENHRY and CDR2 is SYGVKD in the germline V gene. The CDR3 loop is CATQGGGQPQHF. The CDR3 DNA is TGTGCCACCCAGGGGGGAGGTCAGCCCCAGCATTTT.

This chain uses TRBV28 with TRBJ2-7; 12 positions agree with TRBD2. The CDR3 covers 16 residues. The junction had 7 bases not matched to a gene; V was cut back by 3 bases and J by 4 bases. The germline gives CDR1 MDHEN, CDR2 SYDVKM. The CDR3 DNA reads TGTGCCAGCAGTTTTCCGACTAGCGGGAGCCGATACGAGCAGTACTTC. It codes for CASSFPTSGSRYEQYF. The full variable domain, completed using reference TRBV28 and TRBJ2-7, is DVKVTQSSRYLVKRTGEKVFLECVQDMDHENMFWYRQDPGLGLRLIYFSYDVKMKEKGDIPEGYSVSREKKERFSLILESASTNQTSMYLCASSFPTSGSRYEQYFGPGTRLTVT.

The chain has TRBV28 and TRBJ2-7, with TRBD2 matching over 8 bases. The CDR3 consists of 16 residues. Germline values: CDR1 MDHEN, CDR2 SYDVKM. The V gene end was trimmed by 4 bases and the J gene end by 1 base; junction bases not matched to a gene: 9. The CDR3 DNA reads TGTGCCAGCAGTTGGACAGTAGCGGGACGGTCCTACGAGCAGTACTTC. Translating gives CASSWTVAGRSYEQYF. Full variable domain (outside the CDR3, taken from reference TRBV28 and TRBJ2-7): DVKVTQSSRYLVKRTGEKVFLECVQDMDHENMFWYRQDPGLGLRLIYFSYDVKMKEKGDIPEGYSVSREKKERFSLILESASTNQTSMYLCASSWTVAGRSYEQYFGPGTRLTVT.

The genes are TRBV6-6 and TRBJ2-7, with 7 nucleotides matching TRBD1. The germline V gene has CDR1 MNHNY and CDR2 SVGAGI (reference sequence). Unmatched junction bases numbered 4, after V lost 5 bases and J lost 3 bases. This CDR3 region has 13 residues. The CDR3 loop is CASSRDSYYEQYF. CDR3 DNA sequence: TGTGCCAGCAGTCGGGACAGTTACTACGAGCAGTACTTC.

V is TRBV6-6 and J is TRBJ2-5; 9 bases fit TRBD2. This CDR3 region has 15 residues. V lost 5 bases to trimming and J lost 5 bases; unmatched junction nucleotides: 9. Germline loops: CDR1 MNHNY, CDR2 SVGAGI (reference sequence). CDR3 sequence: CASSAGGGARETQYF. The CDR3 bases are TGTGCCAGCAGTGCCGGCGGGGGGGCACGGGAGACCCAGTACTTC.

The chain recombines TRBV7-9 with TRBJ2-6, with D tentatively TRBD1 (6 bases). CDR1 SEHNR and CDR2 FQNEAQ come from the germline V gene (reference sequence). Trimming left V 5 bases short and J 0 bases short, with 17 bases between. The CDR3 runs to 18 residues. The CDR3 region has the DNA TGTGCCAGCAGCCTCCCAGGACAGATCGTCTCTGGGGCCAACGTCCTGACTTTC. Protein sequence: CASSLPGQIVSGANVLTF.

This rearrangement joins TRBV27 to TRBJ1-1; 8 nucleotides align to TRBD1. This CDR3 comprises 13 residues. Losses at the gene ends were 7 bases for V and 4 bases for J; bases not matched to a gene: 5. Germline loops: CDR1 MNHEY, CDR2 SMNVEV (reference sequence). CDR3: CASKGQEATEAFF. The DNA for the CDR3 is TGTGCCAGCAAGGGACAGGAGGCCACTGAAGCTTTCTTT.

V gene TRBV5-4 combines with J gene TRBJ2-7; D is undetermined. CDR3 size: 11 residues. V was cut by 0 bases and J by 6 bases, with 4 bases left in between. The germline CDR1 and CDR2 sequences are SGHNT and YYREEE (reference sequence). The CDR3 DNA is TGTGCCAGCAGCTTGGGCTTCGAGCAGTACTTC. Translated, it gives CASSLGFEQYF.

This clone was recorded a few times. The genes are TRBV2 and TRBJ2-7, with D unclear. Germline V gene data show CDR1 as SNHLY and CDR2 as FYNNEI. The CDR3 consists of 12 residues. The V end was cut by 5 bases, the J end by 2 bases, with 7 bases between. In DNA form, the CDR3 reads TGTGCCAGCAGTACCCAGGCCTACGAGCAGTACTTC. Protein: CASSTQAYEQYF. Full variable domain (remainder filled in from reference TRBV2 and TRBJ2-7): EPEVTQTPSHQVTQMGQEVILRCVPISNHLYFYWYRQILGQKVEFLVSFYNNEISEKSEIFDDQFSVERPDGSNFTLKIRSTKLEDSAMYFCASSTQAYEQYFGPGTRLTVT.

The V call is TRBV9, the J call TRBJ1-1, with TRBD1 as a possible D gene (6 bases). Deletions cut 0 bases from V and 1 base from J, with 13 bases between. The germline CDR1 and CDR2 sequences are SGDLS and YYNGEE. This CDR3 is built from 16 residues. CDR3 sequence: CASSVGIGTKNTEAFF. For the CDR3, the DNA is TGTGCCAGCAGCGTAGGTATCGGGACAAAGAACACTGAAGCTTTCTTT.

The V and J genes are TRBV19 and TRBJ1-2; D might be TRBD1 (5 bases). V was pared by 3 bases and J by 2 bases, with 13 bases between. Germline CDR1 LNHDA, CDR2 SQIVND (reference sequence). The CDR3 sequence is 15 residues long. CDR3 in amino acids: CASSIRGSQNYGYTF. CDR3 coding DNA: TGTGCCAGTAGTATTCGGGGCAGTCAGAACTATGGCTACACCTTC.

This rearrangement joins TRBV28 to TRBJ2-7; TRBD1 agrees at 9 bases. With V trimmed by 4 bases and J by 0 bases, 7 bases remained unmatched. The CDR3 runs 16 residues. Germline V gives CDR1 MDHEN, CDR2 SYDVKM. DNA for the CDR3: TGTGCCAGCAGTTCTTACAGGGGGCATGGCTCCTACGAGCAGTACTTC. Translating it yields CASSSYRGHGSYEQYF.

The rearrangement joins TRBV6-6 to TRBJ2-3, with 13 bases that match TRBD2. CDR1 is MNHNY, CDR2 SVGAGI, per germline (reference sequence). CDR3 length: 16 amino acids. After removal of 5 bases from V and 6 bases from J, the junction contained 8 bases not matched to a gene. The DNA of the CDR3 is TGTGCCAGCAGTCTTCTGACTAGCGGGGGGCGGGATACGCAGTATTTT. Protein product: CASSLLTSGGRDTQYF.

V gene TRBV5-4 combines with J gene TRBJ2-3, with 15 bases lining up with TRBD2. After removal of 4 bases from V and 5 bases from J, the junction contained 5 bases not matched to a gene. This CDR3 is 16 amino acids long. The V gene's germline CDR1 is SGHNT and CDR2 YYREEE (reference sequence). CDR3 bases: TGTGCCAGCAGCGCTGGACTAGCGGGGGGGGAAGATACGCAGTATTTT. Protein product: CASSAGLAGGEDTQYF. Together with reference TRBV5-4 and TRBJ2-3, the CDR3 gives the full variable domain: ETGVTQSPTHLIKTRGQQVTLRCSSQSGHNTVSWYQQALGQGPQFIFQYYREEENGRGNFPPRFSGLQFPNYSSELNVNALELDDSALYLCASSAGLAGGEDTQYFGPGTRLTVL.

The chain carries TRBV15 and TRBJ2-3; TRBD2 might be the D (5 bases). There are 16 residues in the CDR3. CDR1 and CDR2 from the germline V gene are LNHNV and YYDKDF (reference sequence). V lost 0 bases and J lost 0, with 10 bases in between. The CDR3 spells CATSRDTGGSTDTQYF. The DNA for the CDR3 is TGTGCCACCAGCAGAGATACGGGCGGGAGCACAGATACGCAGTATTTT.

By proportion, this clone is medium-sized. CDR3 in amino acids: CASCSFATNEKLFF. CDR3 nucleotide sequence: TGTGCCAGCTGCTCCTTTGCAACTAATGAAAAACTGTTTTTT. The chain employs TRBV13 and TRBJ1-4; D remains ambiguous. Between the trimmed V and J ends, which lost 8 bases and 0 bases, there was a span of 10 bases. CDR1 is PRHDT and CDR2 is FYEKMQ in the germline V gene (reference sequence). The CDR3 has 14 residues. The full variable domain, with the rest looked up from reference TRBV13 and TRBJ1-4, is AAGVIQSPRHLIKEKRETATLKCYPIPRHDTVYWYQQGPGQDPQFLISFYEKMQSDKGSIPDRFSAQQFSDYHSELNMSSLELGDSALYFCASCSFATNEKLFFGSGTQLSVL.

This chain connects TRBV7-9 to TRBJ2-7; possibly TRBD2 for D (6 bases). CDR3 length: 14 amino acids. The V end lost 5 bases, the J end lost 6 bases, and 17 bases lay between the germline ends. Looked up from germline, CDR1 is SEHNR and CDR2 is FQNEAQ (reference sequence). CDR3 DNA sequence: TGTGCCAGCAGCCCACACCAGGCGGGAAGCGAGCAGTACTTC. This translates into CASSPHQAGSEQYF. Drawing the rest from reference TRBV7-9 and TRBJ2-7, the complete variable domain is DTGVSQNPRHKITKRGQNVTFRCDPISEHNRLYWYRQTLGQGPEFLTYFQNEAQLEKSRLLSDRFSAERPKGSFSTLEIQRTEQGDSAMYLCASSPHQAGSEQYFGPGTRLTVT.

V usage is TRBV18 and J usage is TRBJ1-1; D is uncertain. Germline CDR1 reads KGHSH; CDR2 reads LQKENI. CDR3 length equals 12 residues. V gave up 5 bases and J gave up 8 bases, with 12 bases separating them. The CDR3 coding sequence is TGTGCCAGCTCAAATTTCGGGCGGGAAGCTTTCTTT. Its translation is CASSNFGREAFF.

The chain is built from TRBV29-1 and TRBJ2-5, with no clear D. CDR3 size: 14 residues. Germline V lookup: CDR1 SQVTM, CDR2 ANQGSEA. V was cut by 6 bases and J by 3 bases, with 17 bases left in between. The CDR3 protein is CSVRRHLFEETQYF. Written as DNA, the CDR3 is TGCAGCGTAAGGAGACACCTTTTCGAAGAGACCCAGTACTTC.

This chain links TRBV7-2 with TRBJ2-7, with 9 bases lining up with TRBD1. The CDR3 has 17 residues. CDR1 and CDR2 from the germline V gene are SGHTA and FQGNSA. V shed 6 bases, J shed 3 bases, and the junction held 15 bases outside the gene matches. CDR3: CASRLSEAGTGIYEQYF. Here the CDR3 DNA reads TGTGCCAGCAGGTTAAGCGAAGCCGGGACAGGGATCTACGAGCAGTACTTC. The complete variable domain, with remaining parts taken from reference TRBV7-2 and TRBJ2-7, reads GAGVSQSPSNKVTEKGKDVELRCDPISGHTALYWYRQSLGQGLEFLIYFQGNSAPDKSGLPSDRFSAERTGGSVSTLTIQRTQQEDSAVYLCASRLSEAGTGIYEQYFGPGTRLTVT.

V usage is TRBV11-3 and J usage is TRBJ2-1, with 8 bases matching TRBD2. The CDR3 sequence is 16 residues long. CDR1 SGHNT and CDR2 YENEEA come from the germline V gene. V was clipped by 4 bases and J by 9 bases; unmatched bases: 14. This CDR3 reads CASSSSWGTRLGEQFF. For the CDR3, the DNA is TGTGCCAGCAGCTCCAGCTGGGGGACTAGACTGGGTGAGCAGTTCTTC.

The CDR3 is CASRAGQQNTEAFF. Written as DNA, the CDR3 is TGTGCCAGCAGGGCCGGACAGCAGAACACTGAAGCTTTCTTT. The chain couples TRBV6-5 to TRBJ1-1; TRBD1 is a possible D gene (6 bases). This CDR3 is 14 amino acids long. The V end lost 6 bases, the J end lost 1 base, and 12 bases lay between the germline ends. Germline V gives CDR1 MNHEY, CDR2 SVGAGI.

The chain couples TRBV9 to TRBJ1-2; TRBD1 is a possible D gene (6 bases). The CDR3 extends over 15 amino acids. Between the trimmed V and J ends, which lost 2 bases and 8 bases, there was a span of 19 bases. CDR1 is SGDLS, CDR2 YYNGEE, per germline. CDR3 sequence reads: CASSVDGGSTRGYTF. CDR3 nucleotide sequence: TGTGCCAGCAGCGTCGACGGGGGCAGCACCCGAGGCTACACCTTC. Variable domain in full (rest from reference TRBV9 and TRBJ1-2): DSGVTQTPKHLITATGQRVTLRCSPRSGDLSVYWYQQSLDQGLQFLIQYYNGEERAKGNILERFSAQQFPDLHSELNLSSLELGDSALYFCASSVDGGSTRGYTFGSGTRLTVV.

The chain is built from TRBV7-2 and TRBJ1-1; no clear D. With 5 bases removed from V and 2 bases from J, the gap between germline ends came to 12 bases. This CDR3 region has 14 residues. Germline CDR1 SGHTA, CDR2 FQGNSA. The CDR3 is CASSRRNFNTEAFF. As DNA, the CDR3 is TGTGCCAGCAGCAGACGGAACTTCAACACTGAAGCTTTCTTT.

The gene calls are TRBV19 and TRBJ2-7, with D possibly being TRBD2 (5 bases). Germline-derived CDR1 and CDR2 are LNHDA and SQIVND (reference sequence). The CDR3 spans 13 residues. The V end was cut by 10 bases, the J end by 0 bases, with 13 bases between. Here the CDR3 reads CATLGGLSYEQYF. In DNA, the CDR3 is TGTGCCACCCTCGGCGGGCTCTCCTACGAGCAGTACTTC.

V is TRBV18 and J is TRBJ2-7, with 12 bases identical to TRBD2. The germline V gene has CDR1 KGHSH and CDR2 LQKENI. The CDR3 extends over 16 amino acids. V gave up 4 bases and J gave up 7 bases; unmatched junction bases: 11. The CDR3 loop is CASSQKGTSGPREQYF. CDR3 bases: TGTGCCAGCTCACAGAAAGGGACTAGCGGGCCTCGGGAGCAGTACTTC.

The chain carries TRBV19 and TRBJ1-5; a possible D gene is TRBD1 (6 bases). Trimming left V 8 bases short and J 2 bases short, with 22 bases between. Germline assignment: CDR1 LNHDA and CDR2 SQIVND (reference sequence). This CDR3 spans 17 amino acids. The chain's CDR3 is CASRHQGSGVGNQPQHF. DNA for the CDR3: TGTGCCAGTCGACATCAGGGGTCGGGGGTTGGCAATCAGCCCCAGCATTTT.

This rearrangement joins TRBV5-5 to TRBJ1-3; D not certain. Trimming left V 1 base short and J 0 bases short, with 11 bases between. Per the germline V gene, CDR1 is SGHKS and CDR2 is YYEKEE (reference sequence). CDR3 length: 16 residues. CDR3 DNA sequence: TGTGCCAGCAGCTTGAGAGGCAGCTCCTCTGGAAACACCATATATTTT. The encoded protein is CASSLRGSSSGNTIYF.